The next 11 T cell receptor delta chains were all read from a single sample in a study of gamma-delta chains in newborns, infants, children. TCRdb reprocessed the reads through CATT. This sample has under 7,000 delta-chain clones; about 11% occur once, and the top ten carry approximately 6.5%. The source material was blood. These receptors all stem from a child who was a newborn, infant or young child, either healthy, febrile or measles-vaccinated (not recorded which).

Concerning this clone: This may be a read error: a much more frequent sequence differs by one nucleotide. V is TRDV2 and J is TRDJ3; 10 bases match TRDD3. The trim removed 2 bases at V and 5 bases at J, leaving 5 bases unmatched. CDR1 and CDR2 (germline): GEAIGNYY, EKD. The CDR3 runs to 17 residues. CDR3 nucleotide sequence: TGTGCCTGTGACAGTACTGGGGGATCCCGGGACACCCGACAGATGTTTTTC. This sequence encodes CACDSTGGSRDTRQMFF.

The rearrangement uses TRDV2 and TRDJ1; 8 nucleotides line up with TRDD3. With V trimmed by 1 base and J by 3 bases, 18 bases remained unmatched. The CDR3 consists of 19 residues. Per the germline V gene, CDR1 is GEAIGNYY and CDR2 is EKD. This CDR3 is CACDTVLLGVTEGADKLIF. As DNA, the CDR3 is TGTGCCTGTGACACGGTATTACTGGGGGTCACGGAGGGGGCCGATAAACTCATCTTT.

Worth noting for this clone: One end of the junction varies from germline; a read error may be responsible. The chain uses TRDV2 and TRDJ1; 8 bases line up with TRDD3. TCRdb lists no J gene, so it was determined here by aligning the DNA to germline. Germline V lookup: CDR1 GEAIGNYY, CDR2 EKD. CDR3 size: 19 residues. In DNA form, the CDR3 reads TGTGCCTTTGACCCGGGACGGGGGGATATGAACACCCCAAGTGATAAACTCATCTTT. It encodes CAFDPGRGDMNTPSDKLIF.

This clone was seen only a few times. The chain recombines TRDV2 with TRDJ3; TRDD3 matches at 13 bases. J gave up 0 bases and V 2 bases, and 9 bases lay outside the gene matches. This CDR3 is 21 amino acids long. Per the germline V gene, CDR1 is GEAIGNYY and CDR2 is EKD. Written as DNA, the CDR3 is TGTGCCTGTGACAAAGTACTGGGGGATACGCCCGGCTCCTGGGACACCCGACAGATGTTTTTC. This encodes CACDKVLGDTPGSWDTRQMFF.

The rearrangement uses TRDV2 and TRDJ1, with TRDD3 matching over 13 bases. Because TCRdb records no J gene, it was assigned here through a match of the DNA to germline. CDR1 and CDR2 from the germline V gene are GEAIGNYY and EKD. With V trimmed by 3 bases and J by 2 bases, 20 bases remained unmatched. CDR3 length: 21 residues. CDR3 residues: CACDPPHFLLGDTARTDKLIF. The DNA for the CDR3 is TGTGCCTGTGACCCACCCCACTTTTTACTGGGGGATACGGCTCGAACCGATAAACTCATCTTT.

Turning to this clone: A much larger clone sits a single nucleotide away, making a read error possible. V usage is TRDV2 and J usage is TRDJ1, with 13 bases matching TRDD3. TCRdb leaves out the J gene; it was filled in here by matching the DNA to germline. V was clipped by 3 bases and J by 2 bases; unmatched bases: 20. The CDR3 length is 21 residues. Per the germline V gene, CDR1 is GEAIGNYY and CDR2 is EKD. CDR3 protein: CACDPLPCLLGDTARTDKLIF. The CDR3 DNA reads as TGTGCCTGTGACCCACTCCCCTGTTTACTGGGGGATACGGCTCGAACCGATAAACTCATCTTT.

Comment on this clone: One end of the junction fails to match germline, which may point to a read error. The chain uses TRDV2 and TRDJ3; 10 nucleotides match TRDD3. The J gene comes from matching the DNA to germline here; TCRdb lacks it. CDR1 and CDR2 from the germline V gene are GEAIGNYY and EKD. The CDR3 runs 24 residues. CDR3 loop: CACDTVFGPTAGDTGSWDTRRMFF. CDR3 coding DNA: TGTGCCTGTGACACCGTTTTTGGGCCTACGGCGGGGGATACGGGCTCCTGGGACACCCGACGGATGTTTTTC.

This clone was counted a few times. The chain has TRDV2 and TRDJ3; D uncertain. Between the trimmed V and J ends, which lost 2 bases and 0 bases, there was a span of 4 bases. CDR1 GEAIGNYY and CDR2 EKD come from the germline V gene. The CDR3 runs to 15 residues. CDR3 amino acids: CACDSVSWDTRQMFF. CDR3 in DNA: TGTGCCTGTGACAGTGTCTCCTGGGACACCCGACAGATGTTTTTC.

In this sample, this clone is medium-sized. The chain carries TRDV2 and TRDJ1; 13 bases map to TRDD3. The CDR3 spans 16 residues. CDR1 and CDR2 (germline): GEAIGNYY, EKD. J gave up 4 bases and V 2 bases, and 6 bases lay outside the gene matches. The DNA of the CDR3 is TGTGCCTGTGACATACTGGGGGATACGCTAAACGATAAACTCATCTTT. Its protein product is CACDILGDTLNDKLIF.

The rearrangement uses TRDV2 and TRDJ1; TRDD2 or TRDD3 may be the D gene (7 bases each). The J gene was not available in TCRdb and was assigned here by matching the DNA to germline segments. This CDR3 comprises 18 residues. V lost 0 bases, J lost 3 bases, and 22 bases lay in between. Germline lookup yields CDR1 GEAIGNYY and CDR2 EKD. Written as DNA, the CDR3 is TGTGCCTGTGACACCATTCCTACGGGAAGGGGGATCTCCGATAAACTCATCTTT. It codes for CACDTIPTGRGISDKLIF.

This clone was found a few times. This could be a read error, since a much larger clone is one nucleotide away. Other DNA sequences in this sample translate to the same CDR3. The genes are TRDV2 and TRDJ1, with TRDD3 matching over 10 bases. CDR3 length: 20 residues. Germline V gene data show CDR1 as GEAIGNYY and CDR2 as EKD. The CDR3 is CACDTLRRGGYPPYTDKLIF. CDR3 DNA sequence: TGTGCCTGCGACACCCTTCGGCGTGGGGGATACCCGCCTTACACCGATAAACTCATCTTT.